These 20 T cell receptor beta chains came from one sample sequenced in a study of shared T cell receptors in the human thymus. Here immunoSEQ multiplex PCR was the method, and the copy in TCRdb shows in-frame clones only, minus some. The data show over 350,000 clones, around 95% seen once. The sequenced sample was thymocytes. The receptors were sampled from a human donor.

The chain has TRBV9 and TRBJ2-4; TRBD2 agrees at 7 bases. Looked up from germline, CDR1 is SGDLS and CDR2 is YYNGEE. The V gene end was trimmed by 0 bases and the J gene end by 1 base; junction bases not matched to a gene: 4. This CDR3 has 16 residues. DNA of the CDR3: TGTGCCAGCAGCGTAGTCGGTAGCGGGGCCAAAAACATTCAGTACTTC. As protein: CASSVVGSGAKNIQYF.

The chain recombines TRBV18 with TRBJ1-1; D perhaps matches TRBD1 (5 bases). The V end lost 2 bases, the J end lost 3 bases, and 13 bases lay between the germline ends. This CDR3 comprises 15 residues. Germline CDR1 KGHSH, CDR2 LQKENI. The CDR3 here is CASSPGTGRYTEAFF. CDR3 bases: TGTGCCAGCTCACCAGGGACGGGAAGGTACACTGAAGCTTTCTTT.

The chain links TRBV19 to TRBJ1-3; 10 nucleotides match TRBD1. There are 20 residues in the CDR3. Germline CDR1 and CDR2: LNHDA and SQIVND (reference sequence). Germline trimming cut 3 bases from V and 0 bases from J; bases unmatched to any gene: 14. This CDR3 reads CASSIPVPGQGTSSGNTIYF. CDR3 coding DNA: TGTGCCAGTAGTATCCCAGTCCCGGGACAGGGGACGAGCTCTGGAAACACCATATATTTT.

The V and J genes are TRBV27 and TRBJ2-4, with D perhaps assigned TRBD1 or TRBD2 (5 bases each). Germline CDR1 is MNHEY and CDR2 is SMNVEV (reference sequence). V was pared by 3 bases and J by 5 bases, with 11 bases between. This CDR3 is built from 14 residues. The CDR3 protein is CASSFRQGENIQYF. As DNA, the CDR3 is TGTGCCAGCAGTTTTCGGCAGGGAGAAAACATTCAGTACTTC.

This clone appeared once. The V call is TRBV11-1, the J call TRBJ2-7; TRBD2 aligns across 7 bases. V lost 3 bases and J lost 3; bases outside the gene matches: 5. Germline values: CDR1 SGHAT, CDR2 FQDESV (reference sequence). The CDR3 runs to 14 residues. The DNA for the CDR3 is TGTGCCAGCAGCTTTGGGGGGAGGGGCTACGAGCAGTACTTC. Its protein product is CASSFGGRGYEQYF.

The chain joins TRBV7-2 to TRBJ2-7, with D possibly being TRBD2 (5 bases). Between the trimmed V and J ends, which lost 5 bases and 3 bases, there was a span of 14 bases. CDR1 and CDR2 from the germline V gene are SGHTA and FQGNSA. This CDR3 spans 14 amino acids. In DNA, the CDR3 is TGTGCCAGCAGCGTCCGGGAACCAAACTACGAGCAGTACTTC. This sequence encodes CASSVREPNYEQYF.

The chain joins TRBV29-1 to TRBJ1-2, with D possibly TRBD1 on 6 matching bases. The V and J ends lost 1 base and 7 bases respectively, with 13 bases between them. The germline CDR1 and CDR2 sequences are SQVTM and ANQGSEA. The CDR3 has 13 amino acids. The CDR3 loop is CSVEGGQRGGYTF. The CDR3 DNA is TGCAGCGTTGAAGGTGGACAGCGGGGTGGCTACACCTTC.

This sequence joins TRBV30 and TRBJ2-4; 12 positions agree with TRBD2. The CDR3 totals 14 residues. The junction had 2 bases not matched to a gene; V was cut back by 4 bases and J by 4 bases. Per germline, CDR1 GTSNPN and CDR2 SVGIG (reference sequence). The CDR3 coding sequence is TGTGCCTGGACGGGACTAGCGGGTAAAAACATTCAGTACTTC. The encoded protein is CAWTGLAGKNIQYF.

CDR3: CASSPGLQETQYF. CDR3 coding DNA: TGTGCCAGCAGTCCGGGTCTTCAAGAGACCCAGTACTTC. V and J are TRBV27 and TRBJ2-5, with D hard to call. The CDR3 loop spans 13 amino acids. Between the trimmed V and J ends, which lost 5 bases and 2 bases, there was a span of 9 bases. The germline gives CDR1 MNHEY, CDR2 SMNVEV (reference sequence).

The chain combines TRBV18 with TRBJ1-1; D may be TRBD1 (5 bases). The CDR3 length is 13 residues. Trimming cost V 3 bases and J 3 bases, with 8 bases left between them. Germline V gives CDR1 KGHSH, CDR2 LQKENI. The CDR3, as DNA: TGTGCCAGCTCACCGTCAGGGTACACTGAAGCTTTCTTT. Translating it yields CASSPSGYTEAFF. Complete variable domain (other parts from reference TRBV18 and TRBJ1-1): NAGVMQNPRHLVRRRGQEARLRCSPMKGHSHVYWYRQLPEEGLKFMVYLQKENIIDESGMPKERFSAEFPKEGPSILRIQQVVRGDSAAYFCASSPSGYTEAFFGQGTRLTVV.

The CDR3 DNA sequence: TGTGCCAGCAGCTTAGCTCGGGGACTAGCGGAGAACTACGAGCAGTACTTC. Its translation: CASSLARGLAENYEQYF. The genes are TRBV7-6 and TRBJ2-7; 11 nucleotides line up with TRBD2. Per germline, CDR1 SGHVS and CDR2 FNYEAQ. V was pared by 0 bases and J by 3 bases, with 7 bases of the junction left unmatched. The CDR3 loop spans 17 amino acids.

The chain links TRBV5-5 to TRBJ1-1, with D hard to call. The V and J ends lost 4 bases and 5 bases respectively, with 18 bases between them. This CDR3 spans 15 amino acids. The germline gives CDR1 SGHKS, CDR2 YYEKEE (reference sequence). The CDR3 nucleotides are TGTGCCAGCAGCGGGTCTCGGGTTCAGCGGACTGAAGCTTTCTTT. Residues: CASSGSRVQRTEAFF.

This clone was seen just once. The CDR3 reads CASSLGGRVYEQFF. In DNA form, the CDR3 reads TGTGCCAGCAGCTTAGGCGGGAGGGTCTATGAGCAGTTCTTC. V is TRBV7-3 and J is TRBJ2-1, with 9 bases identical to TRBD2. The CDR3 spans 14 residues. V gave up 2 bases and J gave up 8 bases; unmatched junction bases: 4. CDR1 is SGHTA and CDR2 is FQGTGA in the germline V gene.

The chain combines TRBV6-6 with TRBJ2-7; no firm D call. V shed 6 bases and J shed 1 base, with 13 bases lying between them. Germline loops: CDR1 MNHNY, CDR2 SVGAGI (reference sequence). This CDR3 spans 14 amino acids. The CDR3 sequence: CASSPPARSYEQYF. The CDR3 bases are TGTGCCAGCAGCCCCCCGGCGCGATCCTACGAGCAGTACTTC.

J is TRBJ2-7 and V is TRBV27, with TRBD2 identical over 12 bases. CDR3 length: 16 residues. V shed 6 bases and J 2 bases; nucleotides not matched to a gene: 8. CDR1 and CDR2 (germline): MNHEY, SMNVEV (reference sequence). The CDR3 coding sequence is TGTGCCAGCAGCCAAATACTAGCGGGAGGTCCCTACGAGCAGTACTTC. Amino acids: CASSQILAGGPYEQYF.

This clone has only a few counts. V is TRBV28 and J is TRBJ2-7, with a possible D match to TRBD2 (6 bases). This CDR3 is built from 15 residues. The germline gives CDR1 MDHEN, CDR2 SYDVKM. Trimming took off 2 bases at V and 2 bases at J, with 13 bases between the two ends. The CDR3 bases are TGTGCCAGCAGTTTAAAGGGGCGGGATGCCTACGAGCAGTACTTC. It encodes CASSLKGRDAYEQYF.

This clone has a single count. The J gene is TRBJ1-5, the V gene TRBV4-1, with 8 bases matching TRBD1. The CDR3 sequence is 17 residues long. The J segment lost 0 bases and the V segment lost 2 bases, leaving 6 bases of the junction unmatched. The germline V gene has CDR1 MGHRA and CDR2 YSYEKL. CDR3 in amino acids: CASSQPGGQGSNQPQHF. The CDR3, as DNA: TGCGCCAGCAGCCAACCCGGCGGACAGGGTAGCAATCAGCCCCAGCATTTT.

This chain joins TRBV2 and TRBJ2-5; TRBD2 agrees at 9 bases. The length of the CDR3 is 15 residues. Unmatched junction bases numbered 8, after V lost 8 bases and J lost 1 base. Germline CDR1 is SNHLY and CDR2 is FYNNEI. The CDR3 sequence is CASQWLAGIQETQYF. Written as DNA, the CDR3 is TGTGCCAGCCAATGGCTAGCGGGGATCCAAGAGACCCAGTACTTC.

The rearrangement uses TRBV6-6 and TRBJ2-3; the D is unclear. Germline V gene lookup returns CDR1 MNHNY and CDR2 SVGAGI (reference sequence). The V gene lost 2 bases and the J gene lost 5 bases, with 14 bases spanning the gap. This CDR3 spans 15 amino acids. The CDR3 DNA sequence: TGTGCCAGCAGTTACACGCCCCAGAAGGGAGATACGCAGTATTTT. It is translated as CASSYTPQKGDTQYF.

This chain joins TRBV25-1 and TRBJ1-2; unclear D gene. Trimming took off 1 base at V and 0 bases at J, with 9 bases between the two ends. The CDR3 spans 15 residues. Germline lookup yields CDR1 MGHDK and CDR2 SYGVNS. The CDR3 nucleotides read TGTGCCAGCAGTGAATCCGGCCTTTCTAACTATGGCTACACCTTC. This codes for CASSESGLSNYGYTF.